This entry lists 16 T cell receptor beta chains sequenced from one sample in a study of CXCR3-negative and CXCR3-positive naive CD8 T cells. Researchers prepared the TRB cDNA libraries using 5' RACE with UMI labels. TCRdb reanalyzed the 5' RACE reads and collapses them to one entry per CDR3 protein, without DNA. Its clone listing holds around 120,000 distinct CDR3 sequences. Study results and limitations: Greater hydrophobicity was found in TRB CDR3s of CXCR3-positive naive cells than of CXCR3-negative naive cells.

No antigen has been identified for these receptors. The sample comprised naive CXCR3+ CD8+ T cells from blood. Indicated subset: CD45RO-CCR7+CD27+CD95- naive CD8+ T cells expressing CXCR3 (TNR3+). These receptors were taken from a human donor in good health. Some clones in this sample may be carry-over from other donors' samples.

The chain employs TRBV27 and TRBJ1-1; TCRdb outputs TRBD1, but without DNA this stays unchecked. The CDR3 has 14 residues. The V gene's germline CDR1 is MNHEY and CDR2 SMNVEV (reference sequence). CDR3 amino acids: CASSLDSVATEAFF.

The V and J genes are TRBV6-2 or TRBV6-3 and TRBJ2-1. The CDR3 contains 14 residues. CDR1 MNHEY and CDR2 SVGEGT come from the germline V gene. This chain's CDR3 is CASWSGRTYNEQFF.

The chain couples TRBV28 to TRBJ1-1; the D gene TCRdb calls, TRBD1, cannot be checked with no DNA. Germline loops: CDR1 MDHEN, CDR2 SYDVKM. CDR3 length: 15 amino acids. CDR3 protein: CASRVTGGSDTEAFF.

The chain recombines TRBV5-1 with TRBJ2-1; TCRdb lists TRBD1, though no DNA is available to test this call. Germline values: CDR1 SGHRS, CDR2 YFSETQ. The CDR3 spans 18 residues. The chain's CDR3 is CASSVNFGRTSSYNEQFF.

The chain's CDR3 is CASSFRDSVEKLFF. The chain is built from TRBV7-9 and TRBJ1-4. Germline V gene lookup returns CDR1 SEHNR and CDR2 FQNEAQ (reference sequence). The CDR3 has 14 amino acids.

CDR3 sequence: CASSTRQGTELFF. The chain joins TRBV11-2 to TRBJ1-4; TCRdb designates TRBD1, a call that cannot be tested without DNA. CDR3 length: 13 residues. From germline, CDR1 is SGHAT and CDR2 FQNNGV.

The chain has TRBV5-1 and TRBJ2-7; without DNA, the TCRdb call of TRBD1 cannot be checked. The CDR3 runs 14 residues. The germline gives CDR1 SGHRS, CDR2 YFSETQ. This CDR3 reads CASSMTVYRDEQYF.

The chain combines TRBV27 with TRBJ2-1. CDR1 is MNHEY, CDR2 SMNVEV, per germline (reference sequence). The length of the CDR3 is 14 residues. CDR3 sequence: CASSYGRGSGEQFF.

The rearrangement links TRBV20-1 to TRBJ2-7. The CDR3 is 13 residues long. From germline, CDR1 is DFQATT and CDR2 SNEGSKA (reference sequence). The CDR3 loop reads CSAIDWAGDEQYF.

This chain links TRBV12-3 or TRBV12-4 with TRBJ1-1. This CDR3 contains 14 residues. CDR3 loop: CASTLVGRNTEAFF.

The CDR3 region is CASSPSGMNTEAFF. The chain combines TRBV18 with TRBJ1-1. The CDR3 spans 14 residues. Per germline, CDR1 KGHSH and CDR2 LQKENI.

The chain couples TRBV29-1 to TRBJ2-2; TCRdb picks TRBD2, but there is no DNA to check that call. The CDR3 extends over 12 amino acids. Germline CDR1 SQVTM, CDR2 ANQGSEA. CDR3 sequence: CSVAREGGELFF.

V and J are TRBV9 and TRBJ2-1; the D gene TCRdb calls, TRBD1, cannot be checked with no DNA. CDR1 SGDLS and CDR2 YYNGEE come from the germline V gene. The CDR3 runs to 14 residues. CDR3 in amino acids: CASSPPTGYNEQFF.

The rearrangement uses TRBV7-2 and TRBJ1-2. CDR1 is SGHTA, CDR2 FQGNSA, per germline. The CDR3 is 14 residues long. CDR3 sequence reads: CASSLAVAVYGYTF.

V is TRBV20-1 and J is TRBJ2-1; TCRdb lists TRBD1, though no DNA is available to test this call. Per germline, CDR1 DFQATT and CDR2 SNEGSKA (reference sequence). The CDR3 contains 15 residues. The CDR3 sequence: CSAPGQGLDNNEQFF.

The J gene is TRBJ1-1, the V gene TRBV7-8. Germline CDR1 SGHVS, CDR2 FQNEAQ. The CDR3 length is 14 residues. CDR3: CASSSGYSYTEAFF. Looking up the rest from reference TRBV7-8 and TRBJ1-1 gives the full variable domain: GAGVSQSPRYKVAKRGQDVALRCDPISGHVSLFWYQQALGQGPEFLTYFQNEAQLDKSGLPSDRFFAERPEGSVSTLKIQRTQQEDSAVYLCASSSGYSYTEAFFGQGTRLTVV.